Given below is one T cell receptor beta chain in context. The antigen is unknown. V lost 5 bases and J lost 3, with 19 bases in between. This CDR3 comprises 16 residues. Stated treatment: roughly nine-day PBMC culture with coronavirus spike peptide pools or control peptides (ViraFEST assay). Unexposed donor CD4+ T cells predated the COVID-19 pandemic, collected 2011-2018. Under the ViraFEST approach, antigen-specific T cells were expanded with peptide pools and TCRs subsequently sequenced. After culture for about ten days, isolation of CD4+ T cells was performed by negative selection. The assay that was used to sequence DNA from cultured CD4+ T cells was the Oncomine TCR Beta short-read assay. MiXCR, run by TCRdb on the PCR reads, gives a single entry per CDR3 protein. The sample yields more than 5,000 distinct CDR3 sequences, approximately 40% seen once. This specimen comes from a study of vaccination and CD4 T cells after COVID-19.

Study observations and caveats: Post-vaccination, and not before, a median 86.3% of reactive clones appeared in convalescent patients.

The sequence was collected from a human donor in good health. V usage is TRBV12-3 or TRBV12-4 and J usage is TRBJ1-2; D remains unclear. Sequencing used CD4+ T cells from blood, cultured in vitro. CDR3: CASSARVGITYYGYTF. CDR3 coding DNA: TGTGCCAGCAGTGCCCGGGTGGGAATTACGTACTATGGCTACACCTTC.